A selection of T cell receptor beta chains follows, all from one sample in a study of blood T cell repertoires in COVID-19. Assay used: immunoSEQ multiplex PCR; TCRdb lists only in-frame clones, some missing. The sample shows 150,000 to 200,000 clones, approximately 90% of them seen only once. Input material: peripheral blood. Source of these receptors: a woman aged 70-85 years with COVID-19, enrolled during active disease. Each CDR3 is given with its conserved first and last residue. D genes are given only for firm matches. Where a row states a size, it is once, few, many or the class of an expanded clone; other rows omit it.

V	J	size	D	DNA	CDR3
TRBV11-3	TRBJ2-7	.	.	TGTGCCAGCAGCTTAGAGGCGGGGACCTACGAGCAGTACTTC	CASSLEAGTYEQYF
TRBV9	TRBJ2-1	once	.	TGTGCCAGCAGCGTAGTAGCGGACTCCCCCCATGAGCAGTTCTTC	CASSVVADSPHEQFF
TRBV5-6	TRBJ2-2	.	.	TGTGCCAGCAGCGGGGGCTTTGGGGAGCTGTTTTTT	CASSGGFGELFF
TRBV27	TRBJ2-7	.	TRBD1	TGTGCCAGCAGCCCGGGACAGGGTACCTACGAGCAGTACTTC	CASSPGQGTYEQYF
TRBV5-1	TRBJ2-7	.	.	TGCGCCAGCAGCTTGGGGACAGAGAACTACGAGCAGTACTTC	CASSLGTENYEQYF
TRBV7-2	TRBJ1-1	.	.	TGTGCCAGCAGCTTAATGGGTGTAGTGGGCCTCGGCTTT	CASSLMGVVGLGF
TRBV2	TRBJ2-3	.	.	TGTGCCAGCAGTGTGCAGGGAAGCACAGATACGCAGTATTTT	CASSVQGSTDTQYF
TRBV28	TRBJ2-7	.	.	TGTGCCAGCATGAGGGGAGGGGGGGACTCCTACGAGCAGTACTTC	CASMRGGGDSYEQYF
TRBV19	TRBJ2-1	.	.	TGTGCCAGTAGTCCAGGGGTCGGGTCCTACAATGAGCAGTTCTTC	CASSPGVGSYNEQFF
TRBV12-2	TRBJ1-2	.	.	TGTGCAAGTCGCTTAGTCAGTTATGGCTACACCTTC	CASRLVSYGYTF
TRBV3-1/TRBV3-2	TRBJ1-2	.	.	TGTGCCAGCAGCCAAGATGTGACAGGACGCTATGGCTACACCTTC	CASSQDVTGRYGYTF
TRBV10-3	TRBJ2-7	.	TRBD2	TGTGCCATCAGTGAGTCTTTCGGGGGAGGGATCGAGCAGTACTTC	CAISESFGGGIEQYF
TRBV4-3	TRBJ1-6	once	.	TGCGCCAGCAGCCAAGAGATGGGCAGAAATTCACCCCTCCACTTT	CASSQEMGRNSPLHF
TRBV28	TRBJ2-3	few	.	TGTGCCAGCTCCCCCCGCGGACTACCCACAGATACGCAGTATTTT	CASSPRGLPTDTQYF
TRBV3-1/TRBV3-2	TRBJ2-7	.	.	TGTGCCAGCAGCCAAGAAGGGGGGGGGTCTGAAGAGCAGTACTTC	CASSQEGGGSEEQYF
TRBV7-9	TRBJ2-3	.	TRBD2	TGTGCCAGCAGTTCTAGCGGGAGGAGGGCAGATACGCAGTATTTT	CASSSSGRRADTQYF
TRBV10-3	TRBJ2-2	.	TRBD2	TGTGCCATCAGCCTTGGGACTAGCGGCACCGGGGAGCTGTTTTTT	CAISLGTSGTGELFF
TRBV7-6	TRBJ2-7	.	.	TGTGCCAGCAGCTTAGGATTTCTCGGGGTCTCCTACGAGCAGTACTTC	CASSLGFLGVSYEQYF
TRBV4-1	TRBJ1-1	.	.	TGCGCCAGCAGCCAAGATAAGGGGCCCACTGAAGCTTTCTTT	CASSQDKGPTEAFF
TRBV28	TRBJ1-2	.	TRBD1	TGTGCCAGCAGCCCAGGCCAGGGGGGTGGCTACACCTTC	CASSPGQGGGYTF
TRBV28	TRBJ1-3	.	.	TGTGCCAGCAGTCCCTGGGGGGGAGGAAACACCATATATTTT	CASSPWGGGNTIYF
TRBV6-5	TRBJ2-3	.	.	TGTGCCAGCAGTTACGGCGGCAGTTTCACAGATACGCAGTATTTT	CASSYGGSFTDTQYF
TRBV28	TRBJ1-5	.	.	TGTGCCAGCAGCTTAGGTTCAGGCGGCAATCAGCCCCAGCATTTT	CASSLGSGGNQPQHF
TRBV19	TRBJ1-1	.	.	TGTGCCAGTAGTAGGGAGGCCACTGAAGCTTTCTTT	CASSREATEAFF
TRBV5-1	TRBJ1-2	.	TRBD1	TGCGCCAGCAGCTCAGGACAGGGGTTCTATGGCTACACCTTC	CASSSGQGFYGYTF
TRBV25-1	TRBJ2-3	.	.	TGTGCCAGCAGTGGGACAAAGCCTCGGGTAGATACGCAGTATTTT	CASSGTKPRVDTQYF
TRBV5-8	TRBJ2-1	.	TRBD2	TGTGCCAGCAGCTCAGTGATAGCGGGATCTGAGCAGTTCTTC	CASSSVIAGSEQFF
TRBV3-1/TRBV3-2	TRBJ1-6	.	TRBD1	TGTGCCAGCAGCCCGGGACAGAATAATTCACCCCTCCACTTT	CASSPGQNNSPLHF
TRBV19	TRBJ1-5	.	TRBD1	TGTGCCAGTAGATGGACAGGGGCCAACAATCAGCCCCAGCATTTT	CASRWTGANNQPQHF
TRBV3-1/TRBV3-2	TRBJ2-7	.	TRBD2	TGTGCCAGCAGCCAAGATGGCGGGAGGGCCAGTTGCGAGCAGTACTTC	CASSQDGGRASCEQYF
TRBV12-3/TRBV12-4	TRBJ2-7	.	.	TGTGCCAGCAGTTATACTCGCTCCGAGCAGTACTTC	CASSYTRSEQYF
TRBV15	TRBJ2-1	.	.	TGTGCCACCAGCAGATCCTCCACAGGGTGGGAGTTCTTC	CATSRSSTGWEFF
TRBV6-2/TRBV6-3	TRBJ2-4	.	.	TGTGCCAGCAGCATCCTCAGGGGCGAGATAAACATTCAGTACTTC	CASSILRGEINIQYF
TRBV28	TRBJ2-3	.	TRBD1	TGTGCCAGCAGTAGGGACAGGGGAGACACAGATACGCAGTATTTT	CASSRDRGDTDTQYF
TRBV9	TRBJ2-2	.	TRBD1	TGTGCCAGCAGCCCAACAGGGGGGTACACCGGGGAGCTGTTTTTT	CASSPTGGYTGELFF
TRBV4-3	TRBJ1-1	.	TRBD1	TGCGCCAGCAGCCGGGACAGGGTTCGCACTGAAGCTTTCTTT	CASSRDRVRTEAFF
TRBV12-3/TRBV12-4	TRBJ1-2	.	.	TGTGCCAGCACCCTATCAGGGGCTCGGGGCTACACCTTC	CASTLSGARGYTF
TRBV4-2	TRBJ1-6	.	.	TGTGCCAGCAGCCAAGTCTTTGGGGGCGCGAGAAATTCACCCCTCCACTTT	CASSQVFGGARNSPLHF